This TCR beta chain was sequenced in a study of human T cells and chemical hapten exposure. Study results and caveats: Large CDR3 similarity clusters arose significantly more often from expanded TCRs than from controls.

The V and J ends lost 5 bases and 5 bases, in that order; junction bases with no gene match: 8. The germline gives CDR1 DFQATT, CDR2 SNEGSKA (reference sequence). The CDR3 has 13 amino acids. Time point given: patch test 3, about 24 weeks after DPC sensitization. The treatment was: therapeutic diphenylcyclopropenone sensitization with weekly scalp DPC. Each donor was an alopecia patient between 18 and 70 years of age who qualified for DPC. This clonotype was detected a few times. Its target is unknown. As processed by the authors: Sample-level TCR yields exhibited a median of roughly 96,000, with a range of 23,224 to 690,600. A single record per CDR3 protein comes from TCRdb applying MiXCR to the RACE reads. Clone size and V and J calls follow TCRdb, not the original study. The sample includes 82,000 or so distinct CDR3 sequences, 10% to 15% of them seen just once.

The specimen comprised whole blood, sampled in connection with sensitization to the hapten diphenylcyclopropenone (DPC). The chain combines TRBV20-1 with TRBJ2-7; 8 positions agree with TRBD1. This clonotype was sampled from a woman aged 45-65 years with alopecia areata. Some clones in this sample may be carry-over from other donors' samples. CDR3 in DNA: TGCAGTGCTCCACCAGGGGGCAGTAACGAGCAGTACTTC. Protein product: CSAPPGGSNEQYF.